This TCR beta chain was observed in a study of T cell changes during pregnancy in multiple sclerosis. CDR1 is SEHNR, CDR2 FQNEAQ, per germline (reference sequence). This CDR3 has 17 residues. V lost 2 bases, J lost 3 bases, and 19 bases lay in between. The assay was immunoSEQ multiplex PCR, and TCRdb's table has in-frame clones only and misses some. The table shows tens of thousands of clones, with about 92% occurring only once. This clone was picked up one time. The material was peripheral blood, obtained in the third trimester of pregnancy. The sequence was collected from a female donor with multiple sclerosis, enrolled in a pregnancy study. The rearrangement joins TRBV7-9 to TRBJ1-1, with a possible D match to TRBD1 (6 bases). In nucleotides, the CDR3 is TGTGCCAGCAGCTTACGATCAGGGGCCAAACCGGACACTGAAGCTTTCTTT. Protein sequence: CASSLRSGAKPDTEAFF.